This entry concerns a single T cell receptor beta chain. This clone occurred a few times. Its cognate antigen has yet to be identified. Base qualities are not provided; no much larger clone lies one nucleotide away. The cohort was made up of hundreds of healthy bone marrow donors. All cohort members were sampled while nominally healthy, although unrecorded immune exposures were likely present. The donor was CMV seropositive and was included in the group of 250 to 300 seropositive cohort members. A peripheral blood sample was provided by each donor, and peripheral blood mononuclear cells were used for TCR beta sequencing. Genomic DNA was extracted from the blood cell samples with the Qiagen DNeasy Blood Extraction Kit. V lost 2 bases and J lost 7 bases; the stretch between them is 17 bases long. From cysteine to phenylalanine, the CDR3 is 16 amino acids long. Only the CDR3 part of the read is kept: 48 bases, read in frame from the first base. From the germline V gene, CDR1 is SNHLY and CDR2 is FYNNEI.

The data are from a study of cytomegalovirus exposure and HLA in healthy donors (dated by TCRdb to the late 2010s). With respect to the entire study: According to an earlier analysis of a few hundred of the donors, about 179 million T cells yielded 117 million unique TCR beta sequences and roughly 280 Gb of sequence data. An early release that covered approximately 600 HLA-typed donors contained 250 to 350 gigabases of sequencing data and tens of millions of unique TCR sequences. Of the 398 genotyped donors, 65% to 90% fell in the genetic ancestry cluster associated with self-reported Caucasian donors. The study was designed to test whether signatures of past pathogen exposure could be identified by cataloging public T cell receptors. The study profiled the T cell repertoires of 500 to 800 subjects by immunosequencing and related them to cytomegalovirus serostatus. Along with the approximately 670-subject first cohort, a separate validation cohort of over a hundred different subjects was used. The study combined high-throughput TCR immunosequencing, statistical association of individual TCRs with disease status, and machine learning to predict cytomegalovirus infection status. In a later analysis, previously published TCR beta repertoires from 500 to 750 donors were re-analyzed and high-resolution HLA genotyping was added so that TCR occurrence patterns could be studied. The later analysis used no new phenotypic data to find candidate immune exposures, relying instead on TCR beta sequences and their occurrence across donors. In an earlier analysis of over 550 of the donors, high-throughput TCR beta sequencing was used to judge whether each TCR beta V gene segment behaved as functional or pseudogenic. Donor age, sex, ethnicity and CMV serostatus were compiled alongside the repertoire data. In a later genetic analysis, genome-wide SNP genotypes for about three fifths of the roughly 670 donors were used, and that subset was treated as a discovery cohort. All discovery cohort repertoires had been generated on a single sequencing platform. HLA typing covered class I and class II loci at four-digit resolution. The number of donors typed differed by locus, with about 629-630 for A, B, C, DRB1 and DQB1, around 500 for DQA1, 606 for DPA1, and some 450 for DPB1. Roughly five DR-DQ haplotypes were handled as single units for association and clustering, since linkage in the cohort was strong. Across some 400 genotyped donors of the cohort, an average of about 220,000 unique TCR beta nucleotide sequences per donor were sequenced, and 15% to 20% of those sequences were non-productive. The study at large found these results: Correlated functional status among segregating V segments might be attributable to linkage disequilibrium, but an unknown experimental factor could not be ruled out. In both the original and validation cohorts, the classifier was reported to diagnose cytomegalovirus status with high specificity and sensitivity. In a later analysis, most CMV-associated TCR beta chains were found to appear HLA-restricted, with HLA associations seemingly driven largely by CMV exposure. In vitro tests confirmed that a few of the cytomegalovirus-associated TCR beta chains recognize cytomegalovirus antigens. A later analysis found that HLA-associated TCR beta chains were more clonally expanded and had lower generation probabilities than equally common non-associated chains. The study gave a list of about 170 TCR beta chains associated with cytomegalovirus. A further reported finding was that TCR beta sequences accurately predicted the HLA-A and HLA-B alleles for most subjects in the first cohort. In a later genetic analysis, a missense DCLRE1C variant was associated with V-gene and J-gene trimming of TCR beta chains, and the association was replicated in an independent cohort. An earlier analysis of 587 of the donors showed that most TCR beta V segments appeared in productive rearrangements either about 87% or about 30% of the time, which broadly matched IMGT annotations. The 87-base-pair reads could not distinguish some IMGT-functional V segments, including TRBV6-2 and TRBV6-3, so those segments were excluded. Because HLA typing was unavailable for some donors at each locus, only the typed subset was used in association tests. Across donors, most TCR sequences were observed very rarely, whereas some public TCRs were present in many individuals. The authors suggested that the approach could potentially be generalized to other disease states and immunological phenotypes. In a later analysis, TCR association rates were found to vary across HLA loci, with the most associated TCRs seen for DRB1 alleles and the fewest for HLA-C alleles. In a later analysis, several top co-occurrence clusters were reported to appear linked to parvovirus B19, influenza, CMV and Epstein-Barr virus. Sequencing depth was assumed to be roughly uniform across donors in the presence/absence analyses, though that assumption may not hold. Strong co-occurrence of HLA alleles, especially DR and DQ, made assigning TCR associations to individual alleles difficult. At a false discovery rate of 0.05, a later analysis linked 15,000 to 20,000 TCR beta sequences to specific HLA alleles. A later genetic analysis reported fewer N-insertions in productive TCRs among donors in an Asian-associated ancestry cluster than the approximately 670-donor mean. Only TCR beta chains were sequenced in this cohort, and the absence of alpha or paired-chain data limited detectable features. CMV serostatus was the only immune exposure information available for the cohort. The earlier analysis of 587 of the donors excluded some 15 rarely observed V segments, including chromosome 9 orphons, because counts were too low. The sequencing pipeline was judged likely to have produced a cluster of highly shared sequence variants as a technical artifact.

The protocol used for the library was the immunoSEQ multiplex PCR assay. The multiplex PCR relied on a mix of 60 forward primers for TCR Vbeta segments and 13 reverse primers for TCR Jbeta segments. The CDR3 region of rearranged TCR beta genes was amplified from genomic DNA with a multiplex PCR assay. On the Illumina HiSeq System, the amplified TCR beta libraries were sequenced as 87-base-pair reads. The authors' pipeline ran thus. In a later analysis, about 80 million unique TCR beta chains were counted across the 500 to 700 repertoires, and approximately 11 million of these chains were shared by at least two donors. A nearest-neighbor algorithm error-corrected the raw reads and collapsed the reads into unique sequences, merging closely related sequences to remove PCR and sequencing errors. To assign V, D and J gene segments, CDR3 sequences were aligned to IMGT reference sequences. Each retained sequence needed at least a six-nucleotide match to both a V gene segment and a J gene segment. Rearrangements were classified as productive when the CDR3 lacked stop codons and remained in frame with V and J, and all other rearrangements were classified as non-productive. CDR3 was defined by IMGT convention, running from the second conserved V-encoded cysteine to the conserved J-encoded phenylalanine. The earlier analysis of around 640 of the donors excluded sequences that lacked an unambiguous match to a single V gene segment. An earlier analysis of fewer than 650 of the donors classified V segments as functional when productive rearrangements were above 56.7% and as segregating when the standard deviation between donors was above 5%. A statistical classification framework was built to diagnose cytomegalovirus status from the catalog of TCR beta chain sequences. A later analysis assigned V and J genes by comparing TCR nucleotide sequences with IMGT/GENE-DB human TR gene sequences. A later analysis assigned CDR3 sequences and most-parsimonious VDJ recombination scenarios with the TCRdist pipeline. In a later analysis, each TCR beta chain was defined by its CDR3 amino acid sequence together with its V-gene family, and reads lacking a unique V-gene family were excluded. A later analysis removed 550 to 650 highly shared, low-generation-probability nucleotide sequences to deal with suspected cross-contamination and a sequencing artifact. A later analysis calculated a clonal expansion index for each public chain from normalized within-repertoire ranks of inferred template counts. Generation probabilities in a later analysis came from a VDJ recombination model fitted to out-of-frame rearrangements, and those results were checked against IGoR. A later analysis scored TCR-TCR, TCR-HLA and TCR-CMV co-occurrence with hypergeometric tests, applying a repertoire-size bias correction to TCR pairs. To estimate false discovery rates, a later analysis permuted the HLA or CMV assignments 20 times. In a later analysis, co-occurring TCRs were grouped with DBSCAN, and TCRdist sequence similarity was added when clustering was performed within HLA-allele-positive subsets. For co-occurrence clustering, repertoires with fewer than 30,000 or more than 120,000 public chains were excluded, along with roughly 5 repertoires with anomalous nucleotide sharing. Imported from immuneACCESS, the table was reduced by TCRdb to in-frame sequences with V and J called. These copies leave out some clones; in studies compared against another copy, an unresolved V gene accounts for under half, and the cause of the remainder is not known. For V, J and clone size, that table is used; D and trimming come from the DNA. The sample table contains almost 200,000 clones; only one count was recorded for roughly 80% of them. In total, the top ten clones hold around 0.42% of the sample.

The sequence links TRBV2 to TRBJ1-4; the D gene is possibly TRBD1, with 6 bases matching. This clonotype originated in a male donor in good health and CMV-seropositive. The specimen was PBMCs. The CDR3 reads as follows: CASSEILGGQGEKLFF. DNA sequence: TGTGCCAGCAGTGAAATCTTGGGGGGGCAGGGTGAAAAACTGTTTTTT.